These T cell receptor beta chains were read from a single sample in a study of T cells expressing NK-cell markers. TCRdb reprocessed the 5' RACE reads and keeps a single row for each CDR3 protein, giving no DNA. The table lists 300,000 to 450,000 distinct CDR3 sequences, with roughly 5.2% in the top ten. Sequenced sample: blood T cells: a sorted CD56 or NKG2C T cell subset, CD4+ or CD8+ T cells, or bulk PBMC T cells (not recorded which). All receptors come from a man between 18 and 69 years old in good health. The CDR3 runs from the conserved cysteine through the conserved F or W.

J: TRBJ2-3; V: TRBV5-1; CDR3: CASKLAGGPRTDTQYF
J: TRBJ1-3; V: TRBV7-8; CDR3: CASAPGQGANTIYF
J: TRBJ2-5; V: TRBV3-1; CDR3: CASSYRMGQIQETQYF
J: TRBJ2-7; V: TRBV3-1; CDR3: CASSQGLGTGNEQYF
J: TRBJ2-1; V: TRBV12-3/TRBV12-4; CDR3: CASSPGAPRVYNEQFF
J: TRBJ2-1; V: TRBV20-1; CDR3: CSALKNNEQFF
J: TRBJ2-5; V: TRBV29-1; CDR3: CSVESDARTQYF
J: TRBJ2-7; V: TRBV10-3; CDR3: CAISTEAGEQYF
J: TRBJ2-6; V: TRBV6-5; CDR3: CASSPRQGFSGANVLTF
J: TRBJ1-1; V: TRBV20-1; CDR3: CSARGRDGARTGTEAFF